The present T cell receptor (beta chain) was sequenced within a study of CXCR3-negative and CXCR3-positive naive CD8 T cells. About the research overall: Roughly 135 million TRB reads were obtained overall (about 1.5 +/- 0.3 million per library).

Carrying UMI labels, the TRB cDNA libraries were prepared through 5' RACE. TCRdb reanalyzed the 5' RACE reads, giving one entry per CDR3 protein sequence and no DNA. This table lists about 130,000 distinct CDR3 sequences. Triplicate approximately 300,000-cell sorts were made of each CD8+ T cell subset. Overall study results and limits: The study found comparably high diversity in both naive subsets and much lower diversity in memory CD8+ cells.

The CDR3 extends over 15 amino acids. Germline values: CDR1 SEHNR, CDR2 FQNEAQ (reference sequence). Turning to this clonotype: Antigen unknown.

Sequenced material: naive CXCR3- CD8+ T cells from blood. Specified subset: CD45RO-CCR7+CD27+CD95- naive CD8+ T cells lacking CXCR3 (TNR3-). This TCR came from a human donor in good health. Some clones in this sample may be carry-over from other donors' samples. This rearrangement joins TRBV7-9 to TRBJ2-3; TCRdb gives TRBD1 as the D gene, but with no DNA this cannot be confirmed. CDR3 in amino acids: CASSSRWGSTDTQYF. The full variable domain, in which reference TRBV7-9 and TRBJ2-3 provide the parts outside the CDR3, is DTGVSQNPRHKITKRGQNVTFRCDPISEHNRLYWYRQTLGQGPEFLTYFQNEAQLEKSRLLSDRFSAERPKGSFSTLEIQRTEQGDSAMYLCASSSRWGSTDTQYFGPGTRLTVL.